This TCR beta chain was identified in a study of T cell repertoires in cytomegalovirus infection. This clonotype was recorded a few times. Its antigen is as yet unknown. The V gene's germline CDR1 is MDHEN and CDR2 SYDVKM. V lost 5 bases to trimming and J lost 3 bases; unmatched junction nucleotides: 15. This CDR3 is built from 17 residues. TCRdb itself ran the reads through MiXCR, one entry per CDR3 protein. The data contain about 130,000 distinct CDR3 sequences, more than 25% of them singletons. The chain joins TRBV28 to TRBJ1-2, with 7 bases that match TRBD1. The receptor's source is a human donor in good health (CMV status not recorded). Some clones in this sample may be carry-over from other donors' samples. This specimen consisted of CD8+ T cells from cultured PBMCs, obtained from culture after CMV antigen stimulation. The CDR3 loop reads CASSIHRTGSLHYGYTF. DNA for the CDR3: TGTGCCAGCAGTATTCATCGGACAGGCTCACTCCACTATGGCTACACCTTC.